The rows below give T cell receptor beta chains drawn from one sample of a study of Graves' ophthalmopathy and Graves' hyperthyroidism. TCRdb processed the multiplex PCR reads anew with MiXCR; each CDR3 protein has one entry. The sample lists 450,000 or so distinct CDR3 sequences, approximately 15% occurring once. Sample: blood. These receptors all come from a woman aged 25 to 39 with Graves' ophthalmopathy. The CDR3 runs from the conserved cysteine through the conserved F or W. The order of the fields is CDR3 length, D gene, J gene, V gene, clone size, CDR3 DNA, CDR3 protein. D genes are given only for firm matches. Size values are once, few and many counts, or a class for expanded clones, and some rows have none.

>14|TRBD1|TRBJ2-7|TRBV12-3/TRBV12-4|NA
TGTGCCAGCAGCTTTGGACAGGTCTCCTACGAGCAGTACTTC
CASSFGQVSYEQYF
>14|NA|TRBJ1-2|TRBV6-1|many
TGTGCCAGCAGTGAAGGACCAGGGAACTATGGCTACACCTTC
CASSEGPGNYGYTF
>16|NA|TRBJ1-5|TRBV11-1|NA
TGTGCCAGCAGCTTCGAATGCGGACGGCACAATCAGCCCCAGCATTTT
CASSFECGRHNQPQHF
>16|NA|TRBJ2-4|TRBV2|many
TGTGCCAGCAGTGAAGTGCGGGGGCTAGCCAAAAACATTCAGTACTTC
CASSEVRGLAKNIQYF
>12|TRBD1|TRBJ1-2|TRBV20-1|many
TGCAGTGCTACCGACAGGGACTATGGCTACACCTTC
CSATDRDYGYTF
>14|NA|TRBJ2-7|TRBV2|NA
TGTGCCAGCAGTGGGGCAGCTGGAACCTACGAGCAGTACTTC
CASSGAAGTYEQYF
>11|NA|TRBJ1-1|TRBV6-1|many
TGTGCCAGCAGTGGGGGTTATGAAGCTTTCTTT
CASSGGYEAFF
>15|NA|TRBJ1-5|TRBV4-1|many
TGCGCCAGCAGCCAACACAGGGCGGGCAATCAGCCCCAGCATTTT
CASSQHRAGNQPQHF
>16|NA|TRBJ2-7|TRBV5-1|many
TGCGCCAGCAGCAATGGCCCAGGGGAAGCTTACTACGAGCAGTACTTC
CASSNGPGEAYYEQYF
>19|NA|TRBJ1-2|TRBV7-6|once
TGTGCCAGCAGCTTTTACCCACGGGATGGCAGGCGATCGGACTATGGCTACACCTTC
CASSFYPRDGRRSDYGYTF
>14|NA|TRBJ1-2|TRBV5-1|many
TGCGCCAGCAGCTTTCTACAGGACAACTATGGCTACACCTTC
CASSFLQDNYGYTF
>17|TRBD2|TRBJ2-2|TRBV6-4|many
TGTGCCAGCAGTCCAACTAGCGGGGGGACCCTCGGGGGGGAGCTGTTTTTT
CASSPTSGGTLGGELFF
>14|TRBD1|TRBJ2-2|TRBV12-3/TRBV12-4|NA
TGTGCCAGCAGTTTTCAGGGGGACACCGGGGAGCTGTTTTTT
CASSFQGDTGELFF
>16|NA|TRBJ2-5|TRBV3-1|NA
TGTGCCAGCAGCCAAGAGTTCCGGGACGCTAAAGAGACCCAGTACTTC
CASSQEFRDAKETQYF
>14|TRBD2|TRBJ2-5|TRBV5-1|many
TGCGCCAGCAGCGTGCGGACTAGCCAAGAGACCCAGTACTTC
CASSVRTSQETQYF
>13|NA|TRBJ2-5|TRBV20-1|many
TGCAGTGCTAAGTCAGGGATCCAAGAGACCCAGTACTTC
CSAKSGIQETQYF
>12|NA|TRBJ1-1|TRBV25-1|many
TGTGCCAGCAGTGAGGGCACGGTGTCGGCTTTCTTT
CASSEGTVSAFF
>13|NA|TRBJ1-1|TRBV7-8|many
TGTGCCAGCAGCTCTATAGGGCAGGTTGACGCTTTCTTT
CASSSIGQVDAFF
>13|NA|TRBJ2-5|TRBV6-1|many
TGTGCCACAGCTCTGGGGGCAGCCAAGACCCAGTACTTC
CATALGAAKTQYF
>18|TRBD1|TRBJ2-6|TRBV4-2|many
TGTGCCAGCAGCCCGGCTAGGACAGGGAATCGTGGGGCCAACGTCCTGACTTTC
CASSPARTGNRGANVLTF
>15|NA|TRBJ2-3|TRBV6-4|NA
TGTGCCAGCAGTGCGTCGGTCGCTAGCACAGATACGCAGTATTTT
CASSASVASTDTQYF